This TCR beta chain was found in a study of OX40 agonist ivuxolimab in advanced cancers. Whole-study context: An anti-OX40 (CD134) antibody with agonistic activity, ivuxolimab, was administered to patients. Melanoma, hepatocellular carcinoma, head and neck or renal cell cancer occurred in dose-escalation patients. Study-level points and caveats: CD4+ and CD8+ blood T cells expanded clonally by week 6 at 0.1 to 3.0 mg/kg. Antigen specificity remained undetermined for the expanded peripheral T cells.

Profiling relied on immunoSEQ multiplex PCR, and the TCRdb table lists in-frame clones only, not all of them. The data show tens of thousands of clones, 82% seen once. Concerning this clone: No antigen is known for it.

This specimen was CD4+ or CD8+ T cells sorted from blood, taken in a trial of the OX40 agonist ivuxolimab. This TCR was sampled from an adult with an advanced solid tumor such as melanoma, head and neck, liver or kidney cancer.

The CDR3 nucleotides are TGTGCCATCAGTGACGATGGGTTCGAGCAGTACTTC. Translated: CAISDDGFEQYF. This chain uses TRBV10-3 with TRBJ2-7; D ambiguous. The CDR3 totals 12 residues. Germline loops: CDR1 ENHRY, CDR2 SYGVKD. V gave up 3 bases and J gave up 6 bases, with 9 bases separating them.